This T cell receptor (beta chain) is drawn from a study of graft-versus-host responses after intestinal transplantation. This CDR3 has 14 residues. The germline V gene encodes CDR1 MNHEY and CDR2 SVGAGI. V was shortened by 0 bases and J by 3 bases, with 3 bases between the two germline ends. Method: immunoSEQ multiplex PCR; TCRdb's copy keeps in-frame clones and lacks some. Here the sample spans tens of thousands of clones, roughly 93% being singletons. The sequencing here drew on PBMCs, taken 66 days after intestinal transplant. The sequence was collected from a human patient who received an intestinal transplant, so some T cells may come from the graft donor. The genes are TRBV6-5 and TRBJ1-6; D uncertain. The CDR3 sequence is CASSYSGYNSPLHF. DNA for the CDR3: TGTGCCAGCAGTTACTCAGGCTATAATTCACCCCTCCACTTT.